This is a list of T cell receptor beta chains from one sample in a study of identical twins. TCRdb recomputed calls from the 5' RACE reads with MiXCR, one row per CDR3 protein. Found here are 550,000 to 800,000 distinct CDR3 sequences, roughly 7.1% of them singletons; the top ten hold around 1.6%. In addition, the sample was reused for a study of yellow fever vaccine responses in identical twins.

Sequencing was carried out using PBMCs. The receptors shown here come from a young woman in good health. The CDR3 runs from the conserved cysteine through the conserved F or W. Fields, in order: V gene, clone size, D gene, J gene, CDR3 DNA, CDR3 protein. A D gene is named only where the DNA matches it firmly. The listing skips clone size in some rows; elsewhere it reads once, few, many or a size class.

TRBV29-1	few	-	TRBJ2-2	TGCAGCGTGGCGACAGGTTCCGGGGAGCTGTTTTTT	CSVATGSGELFF
TRBV6-2/TRBV6-3	few	TRBD1	TRBJ2-7	TGTGCCAGCAGTCGCATACCCCGACCTCGGGACAGGGGGAACGAGCAGTACTTC	CASSRIPRPRDRGNEQYF
TRBV24-1	many	TRBD1	TRBJ1-2	TGTGCCACCAGTGACTCGGGACAGGGGGCGGCTGGCTACACCTTC	CATSDSGQGAAGYTF
TRBV6-1	many	-	TRBJ2-3	TGTGCCAGCAGTGTAGACGCGGGAGATACGCAGTATTTT	CASSVDAGDTQYF
TRBV5-1	few	TRBD2	TRBJ2-7	TGCGCCAGCAGCCCGGTAGCGGGAGGAAACTCCTACGAGCAGTACTTC	CASSPVAGGNSYEQYF
TRBV12-3/TRBV12-4	many	-	TRBJ1-3	TGTGCCAGCAGCCTCGGAGGGACTGGAAACACCATATATTTT	CASSLGGTGNTIYF
TRBV2	many	-	TRBJ2-2	TGTGCCAGCAGTGAAGAGGGACCCAACACCGGGGAGCTGTTTTTT	CASSEEGPNTGELFF
TRBV7-3	-	TRBD2	TRBJ2-3	TGTGCCAGCAGCTTTAGCGGGAGCCCCACAGATACGCAGTATTTT	CASSFSGSPTDTQYF
TRBV10-3	-	-	TRBJ2-3	TGTGCCATCAGTGAGTCGACCGGGTACACAGATACGCAGTATTTT	CAISESTGYTDTQYF
TRBV10-3	few	-	TRBJ2-1	TGTGCCATCTCAAAGACCGCCTACAATGAGCAGTTCTTC	CAISKTAYNEQFF
TRBV5-1	few	TRBD2	TRBJ2-3	TGCGCCAGCGGGGCCGGGACTAGCGGGAAAAGCACAGATACGCAGTATTTT	CASGAGTSGKSTDTQYF
TRBV5-1	few	TRBD2	TRBJ2-5	TGCGCCAGTCAGTACGGGCTAGCGGGAGAGACCCAGTACTTC	CASQYGLAGETQYF
TRBV5-1	many	TRBD1	TRBJ2-5	TGTGCCAGCAGTCCTCGGACAGGGAGGGAGACCCAGTACTTC	CASSPRTGRETQYF
TRBV6-5	once	-	TRBJ2-1	TGTGCCAGCAGTTACTCCCAGGGGTTTACCAATGAGCAGTTCTTC	CASSYSQGFTNEQFF